This T cell receptor beta chain came from a study of CD8 T cells in Susac syndrome. There are 18 residues in the CDR3. V was clipped by 2 bases and J by 0 bases, with 20 bases between them. Germline CDR1 is PRHDT and CDR2 is FYEKMQ (reference sequence). The TEMRA cells underwent FACS enrichment, while the CD8+ and CD4+ T cells underwent negative isolation. When the RNA was reverse transcribed, random hexamers were used with an input of about 0.45 to 1 ug. TCR beta CDR3 was amplified by immunoSEQ covering 54 Vbeta and 13 Jbeta. Via MiXCR, TCRdb re-called the immunoSEQ multiplex PCR reads, giving one row per CDR3 protein. The top ten clones hold approximately 0.12% of a sample with 400,000 or so distinct CDR3 sequences, approximately 85% of them seen once.

This clonotype was sampled from a human donor with multiple sclerosis. V and J are TRBV13 and TRBJ2-7, with D perhaps TRBD2 (6 bases). Sequencing input: CD8+ T cells from PBMCs. The CDR3 sequence is CASSLTSVPGLSSYEQYF. CDR3 coding DNA: TGTGCCAGCAGCTTAACTTCGGTCCCTGGACTAAGCTCCTACGAGCAGTACTTC. Full variable domain (outside the CDR3, taken from reference TRBV13 and TRBJ2-7): AAGVIQSPRHLIKEKRETATLKCYPIPRHDTVYWYQQGPGQDPQFLISFYEKMQSDKGSIPDRFSAQQFSDYHSELNMSSLELGDSALYFCASSLTSVPGLSSYEQYFGPGTRLTVT.